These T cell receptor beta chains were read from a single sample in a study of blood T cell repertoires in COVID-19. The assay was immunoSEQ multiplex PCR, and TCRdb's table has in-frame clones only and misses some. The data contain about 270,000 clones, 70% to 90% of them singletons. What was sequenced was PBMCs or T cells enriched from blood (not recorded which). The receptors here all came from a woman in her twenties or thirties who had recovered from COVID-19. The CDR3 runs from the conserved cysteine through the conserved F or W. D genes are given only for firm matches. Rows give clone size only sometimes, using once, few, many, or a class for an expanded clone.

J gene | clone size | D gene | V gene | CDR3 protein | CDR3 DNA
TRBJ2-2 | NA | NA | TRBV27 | CASSLRNTGELFF | TGTGCCAGCAGTTTGAGGAACACCGGGGAGCTGTTTTTT
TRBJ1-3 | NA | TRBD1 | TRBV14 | CASRLQGTSGNTIYF | TGTGCCAGCAGACTACAGGGGACTTCTGGAAACACCATATATTTT
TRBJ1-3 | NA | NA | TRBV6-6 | CASSYLIDGGSIYF | TGTGCCAGCAGTTACCTTATAGACGGAGGCAGCATATATTTT
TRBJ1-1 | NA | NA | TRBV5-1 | CASSLAQVNTEAFF | TGCGCCAGCAGCTTGGCTCAGGTGAACACTGAAGCTTTCTTT
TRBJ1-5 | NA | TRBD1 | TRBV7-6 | CASSRSQGGNQPQHF | TGTGCCAGCAGCCGTAGCCAGGGGGGAAATCAGCCCCAGCATTTT
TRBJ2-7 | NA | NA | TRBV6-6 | CASSVGHYEQYF | TGTGCCAGCAGCGTGGGACACTACGAGCAGTACTTC
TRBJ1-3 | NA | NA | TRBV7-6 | CASSRGGGAGNTIYF | TGTGCCAGCAGCCGGGGGGGCGGAGCTGGAAACACCATATATTTT
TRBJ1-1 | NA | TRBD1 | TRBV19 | CASSRTGGEAEAFF | TGTGCCAGTAGCCGGACAGGGGGCGAGGCTGAAGCTTTCTTT
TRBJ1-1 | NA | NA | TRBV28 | CASSWERGTEAFF | TGTGCCAGCAGCTGGGAGCGGGGGACTGAAGCTTTCTTT
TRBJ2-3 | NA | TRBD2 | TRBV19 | CASSVSGTSGADTQYF | TGTGCCAGTAGTGTGTCAGGGACTAGCGGGGCAGATACGCAGTATTTT
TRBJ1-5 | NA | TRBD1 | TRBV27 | CASSLTVTGGDQPQHF | TGTGCCAGCAGTTTAACCGTAACAGGGGGGGATCAGCCCCAGCATTTT
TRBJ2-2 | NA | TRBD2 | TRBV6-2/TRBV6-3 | CASSFGLAGGHLAYTGELFF | TGTGCCAGCAGTTTCGGACTAGCGGGGGGACACCTCGCCTACACCGGGGAGCTGTTTTTT
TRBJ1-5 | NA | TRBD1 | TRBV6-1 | CASSETQDRVDQPQHF | TGTGCCAGCAGTGAAACCCAGGACAGGGTCGATCAGCCCCAGCATTTT
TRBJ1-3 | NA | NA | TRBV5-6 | CASSLQKSGGNTIYF | TGTGCCAGCAGCTTACAAAAGTCGGGTGGAAACACCATATATTTT
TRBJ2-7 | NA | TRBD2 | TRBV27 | CASSFTSGTYEQYF | TGTGCCAGCAGTTTCACTAGCGGGACCTACGAGCAGTACTTC
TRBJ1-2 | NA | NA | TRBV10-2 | CASSESRYSNYGYTF | TGCGCCAGCAGTGAGTCAAGATACTCTAACTATGGCTACACCTTC
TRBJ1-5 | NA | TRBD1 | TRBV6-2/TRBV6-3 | CASSWSDRGVQPQHF | TGTGCCAGCAGTTGGTCCGACAGGGGCGTCCAGCCCCAGCATTTT
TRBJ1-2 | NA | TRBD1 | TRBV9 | CASSAHRGRDWHYGYTF | TGTGCCAGCAGCGCCCACAGGGGCCGGGACTGGCACTATGGCTACACCTTC
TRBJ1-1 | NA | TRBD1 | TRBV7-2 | CASSLRAGTGGSTEAFF | TGTGCCAGCAGCTTAAGGGCCGGGACAGGCGGTAGCACTGAAGCTTTCTTT
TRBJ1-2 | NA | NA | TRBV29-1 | CSVEFRDGYTF | TGCAGCGTTGAATTCAGGGATGGCTACACCTTC
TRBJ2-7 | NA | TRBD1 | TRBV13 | CASSTRGPAREQYF | TGTGCCAGCAGCACGAGGGGGCCCGCCCGCGAGCAGTACTTC
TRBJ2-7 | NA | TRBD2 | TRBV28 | CASSSGGYEQYF | TGTGCCAGCAGTTCGGGGGGTTACGAGCAGTACTTC
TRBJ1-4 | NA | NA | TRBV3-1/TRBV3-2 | CASSQGQVTKKLFF | TGTGCCAGCAGCCAAGGGCAGGTTACCAAGAAACTGTTTTTT
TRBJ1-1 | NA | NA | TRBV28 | CASKEGRSEAFF | TGTGCCAGCAAGGAGGGGAGATCTGAAGCTTTCTTT
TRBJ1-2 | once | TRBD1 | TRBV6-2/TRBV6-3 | CASSYSGQGGPEESYTF | TGTGCCAGCAGTTATTCCGGACAGGGAGGTCCGGAAGAGAGCTACACCTTC
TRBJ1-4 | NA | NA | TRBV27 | CASSLQIATNEKLFF | TGTGCCAGCAGTTTACAGATTGCAACTAATGAAAAACTGTTTTTT
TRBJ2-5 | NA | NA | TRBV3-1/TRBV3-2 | CASSQDRQETQYF | TGTGCCAGCAGCCAAGATAGACAAGAGACCCAGTACTTC
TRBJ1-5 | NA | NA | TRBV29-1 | CSVKTGEPNQPQHF | TGCAGCGTTAAAACCGGAGAACCAAATCAGCCCCAGCATTTT
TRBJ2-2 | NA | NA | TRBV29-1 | CSVVLQSGTGELFF | TGCAGCGTTGTATTACAGTCGGGGACCGGGGAGCTGTTTTTT
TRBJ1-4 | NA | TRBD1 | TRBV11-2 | CASSSLTGGGEKLFF | TGTGCCAGCAGCTCCCTGACAGGGGGTGGTGAAAAACTGTTTTTT
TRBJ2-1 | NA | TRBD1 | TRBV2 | CASNREQGAYSYNEQFF | TGTGCCAGCAACCGGGAACAGGGGGCTTATTCCTACAATGAGCAGTTCTTC
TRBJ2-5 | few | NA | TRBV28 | CASSLLRAKEETQYF | TGTGCCAGCAGTCTCCTGAGGGCTAAGGAGGAGACCCAGTACTTC
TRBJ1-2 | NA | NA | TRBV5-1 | CASSNGQFLKAGRVSATYGYTF | TGCGCCAGCAGCAACGGACAGTTTCTGAAAGCCGGTAGAGTCTCGGCGACCTATGGCTACACCTTC
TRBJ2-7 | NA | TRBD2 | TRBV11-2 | CASSLGGVGGDEQYF | TGTGCCAGCAGCTTAGGGGGCGTCGGGGGGGACGAGCAGTACTTC
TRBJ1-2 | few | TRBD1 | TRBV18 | CASSRLPGTANGYTF | TGTGCCAGCTCGCGTTTACCCGGGACAGCAAATGGCTACACCTTC
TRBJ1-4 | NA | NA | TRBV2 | CATEGRANEKLFF | TGTGCCACCGAAGGCAGGGCTAATGAAAAACTGTTTTTT
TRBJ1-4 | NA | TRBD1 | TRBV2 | CASWDPRGEKLFF | TGTGCCAGCTGGGACCCCAGGGGGGAAAAACTGTTTTTT
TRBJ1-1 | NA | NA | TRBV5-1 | CASSSAITDLSEAFF | TGCGCCAGCAGCTCGGCCATAACAGATCTCTCTGAAGCTTTCTTT
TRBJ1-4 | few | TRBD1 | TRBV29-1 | CSVTGTGDEKLFF | TGCAGCGTTACCGGGACAGGGGATGAAAAACTGTTTTTT
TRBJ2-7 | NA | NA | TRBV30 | CAWDRVTTYEQYF | TGTGCCTGGGACCGGGTTACGACCTACGAGCAGTACTTC
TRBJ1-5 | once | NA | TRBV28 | CAGGNSNQPQHF | TGTGCTGGGGGGAATAGCAATCAGCCCCAGCATTTT
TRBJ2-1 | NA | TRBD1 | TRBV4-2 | CASSQEWGTGVTYNEQFF | TGTGCCAGCAGCCAGGAATGGGGGACAGGGGTCACCTACAATGAGCAGTTCTTC
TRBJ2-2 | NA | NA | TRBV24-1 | CATSDWTENTGELFF | TGTGCCACCAGTGATTGGACAGAAAACACCGGGGAGCTGTTTTTT
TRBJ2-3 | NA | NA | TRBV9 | CASSVGPPDTQYF | TGTGCCAGCAGCGTAGGGCCTCCGGATACGCAGTATTTT
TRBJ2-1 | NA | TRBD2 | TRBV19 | CASSSGLAASYNEQFF | TGTGCCAGTAGTTCCGGACTAGCAGCGTCCTACAATGAGCAGTTCTTC
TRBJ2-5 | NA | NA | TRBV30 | CACSGGNQETQYF | TGTGCCTGTTCAGGGGGGAATCAAGAGACCCAGTACTTC
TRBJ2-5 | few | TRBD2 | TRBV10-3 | CAISALRTSGGRETQYF | TGTGCCATCAGTGCCTTAAGGACTAGCGGGGGAAGGGAGACCCAGTACTTC
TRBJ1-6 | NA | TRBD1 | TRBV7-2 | CASSLGQGVGPLHF | TGTGCCAGCAGCTTAGGGCAGGGGGTTGGGCCCCTCCACTTT
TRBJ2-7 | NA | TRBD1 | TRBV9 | CASSPRQGSYEQYF | TGTGCCAGCAGCCCCCGACAGGGCTCCTACGAGCAGTACTTC
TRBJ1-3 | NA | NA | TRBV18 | CASTPLAATGGNTIYF | TGTGCCAGCACACCACTAGCCGCCACGGGAGGAAACACCATATATTTT
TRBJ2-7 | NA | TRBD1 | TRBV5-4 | CASSWDRGFYEQYF | TGTGCCAGCAGCTGGGACAGAGGGTTCTACGAGCAGTACTTC
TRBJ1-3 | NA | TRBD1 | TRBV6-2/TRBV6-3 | CASSYGGQASGNTIYF | TGTGCCAGCAGTTACGGGGGACAGGCCTCTGGAAACACCATATATTTT
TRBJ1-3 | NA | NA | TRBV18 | CASSPTTDFLSGNTIYF | TGTGCCAGCTCACCCACGACAGACTTTTTGTCTGGAAACACCATATATTTT
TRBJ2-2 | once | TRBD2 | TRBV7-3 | CASSFTGTSGWNTGELFF | TGTGCCAGCAGCTTTACCGGGACTAGCGGGTGGAACACCGGGGAGCTGTTTTTT
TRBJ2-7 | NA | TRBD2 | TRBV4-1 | CASSQEGLAGASSYEQYF | TGCGCCAGCAGCCAAGAGGGACTAGCGGGAGCGAGCTCCTACGAGCAGTACTTC
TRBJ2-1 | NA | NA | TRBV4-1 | CASSQVRGYLNEQFF | TGCGCCAGCAGCCAAGTCAGGGGATATTTGAATGAGCAGTTCTTC
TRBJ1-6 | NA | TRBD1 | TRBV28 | CASSFLAGGVSPLHF | TGTGCCAGCAGTTTCTTGGCAGGGGGCGTATCACCCCTCCACTTT
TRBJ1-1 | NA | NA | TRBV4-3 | CASSHDTGREMNTEAFF | TGCGCCAGCAGCCACGATACAGGGCGGGAGATGAACACTGAAGCTTTCTTT
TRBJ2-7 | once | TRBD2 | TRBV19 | CASSIRLAGSSYEQYF | TGTGCCAGTAGTATCCGACTAGCGGGTAGCTCCTACGAGCAGTACTTC